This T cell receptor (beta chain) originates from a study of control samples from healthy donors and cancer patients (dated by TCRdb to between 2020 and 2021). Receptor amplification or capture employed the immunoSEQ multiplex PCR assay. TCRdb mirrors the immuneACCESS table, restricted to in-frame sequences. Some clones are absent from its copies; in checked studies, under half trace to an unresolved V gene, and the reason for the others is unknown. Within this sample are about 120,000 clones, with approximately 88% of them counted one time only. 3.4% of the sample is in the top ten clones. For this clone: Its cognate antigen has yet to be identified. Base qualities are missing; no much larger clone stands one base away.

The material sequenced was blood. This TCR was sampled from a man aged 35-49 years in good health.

The nucleotide sequence reads as follows: TGTGCCAGCACCCGGGGGGTGAACACCGGGGAGCTGTTTTTT. It specifies CASTRGVNTGELFF. Here the chain combines TRBV11-2 and TRBJ2-2; 7 bases in the middle match TRBD2. Via the germline V gene, CDR1 is SGHAT and CDR2 FQNNGV. Inclusive of the bounding cysteine and phenylalanine, the CDR3 is 14 residues long. Only CDR3 DNA is held: 42 bases, read in frame from base 1. After removal of 7 bases from V and 1 base from J, the junction retains 3 bases not matched to a gene.